The rows below give T cell receptor beta chains drawn from one sample of a study of shared clonotypes between healthy human individuals. Produced via immunoSEQ multiplex PCR; TCRdb's table is partial and in-frame only. This table holds about 2 million clones, about 94% found once. The material sequenced was naive CD8+ T cells sorted from blood. The source is a young man in good health. Each CDR3 is given with its conserved first and last residue.

TRBV11-2	TRBJ2-1	CASSYVRNEQFF
TRBV7-9	TRBJ2-7	CASSSWAYEQYF
TRBV27	TRBJ2-3	CASSLVQRGGTDTQYF
TRBV6-5	TRBJ2-7	CASRPTGGGDYEQYF
TRBV7-6	TRBJ2-3	CASSLYADTQYF
TRBV5-1	TRBJ2-1	CASSLALAGENEQFF
TRBV4-1	TRBJ2-7	CASSQDFPGLSYEQYF
TRBV5-4	TRBJ2-7	CASRAWGSYEQYF
TRBV11-3	TRBJ2-2	CASRPSRGELGGTGELFF
TRBV11-2	TRBJ2-7	CASSSQGWEQYF
TRBV2	TRBJ2-1	CAISPLLPWSAEFSDEQFF
TRBV4-3	TRBJ1-3	CASSQEGQGVDGSGNTIYF
TRBV27	TRBJ2-7	CASSVSSGTGLYEQYF
TRBV5-6	TRBJ1-1	CASAAGGTEAFF
TRBV7-8	TRBJ2-1	CASSFGLAGGESPYNEQFF
TRBV5-1	TRBJ2-5	CASSLAGTPRETQYF
TRBV4-1	TRBJ1-5	CASSQTGTGQNQPQHF
TRBV10-3	TRBJ2-7	CAISESAGGDYEQYF
TRBV7-3	TRBJ2-1	CASSLGPFGPSNEQFF
TRBV9	TRBJ2-2	CASNPGAGELFF
TRBV9	TRBJ2-7	CASSPGASGSYEQYF
TRBV5-4	TRBJ2-5	CASSRRYQETQYF
TRBV2	TRBJ2-7	CASSFGGSEQYF
TRBV6-6	TRBJ2-3	CASSYVGETDTQYF
TRBV19	TRBJ2-7	CASSIFPSGTYEQYF
TRBV7-6	TRBJ2-7	CASSPGWGSIGTSYEQYF
TRBV5-4	TRBJ2-7	CASSLANNYEQYF
TRBV27	TRBJ2-7	CASSPLLAGTAYEQYF
TRBV6-5	TRBJ2-6	CASSYSSGANVLTF
TRBV4-1	TRBJ1-1	CASSIRQGDTEAFF
TRBV27	TRBJ1-2	CASSLSPRDYGYTF
TRBV28	TRBJ2-1	CASSLRARRVQFF
TRBV4-1	TRBJ2-1	CASSLTSGITINEQFF
TRBV5-6	TRBJ2-2	CASSFWAPYTGELFF
TRBV30	TRBJ2-1	CAWSVWQDSYNEQFF
TRBV6-6	TRBJ1-5	CASTVMQVGNQPQHF
TRBV6-1	TRBJ1-6	CASSDTLLGLFVDF
TRBV19	TRBJ2-5	CASSNGRETLETQYF
TRBV28	TRBJ2-1	CASSLKEVIGNEQFF